This T cell receptor beta chain stems from a study of OX40 agonist ivuxolimab in advanced cancers. This clone is labeled as medium-sized. Sequenced by immunoSEQ multiplex PCR; TCRdb stores in-frame clones only, minus some. Among around 25,000 clones listed, over 60% were seen once. This CDR3 is 12 amino acids long. V lost 1 base and J lost 2, with 2 bases in between. The germline CDR1 and CDR2 sequences are LGHNT and FRNRAP. The input for sequencing was CD4+ or CD8+ T cells sorted from blood, taken in a trial of the OX40 agonist ivuxolimab. This clonotype originated in an adult with an advanced solid tumor such as melanoma, head and neck, liver or kidney cancer. The chain links TRBV12-5 to TRBJ1-1, with D uncertain. The CDR3 sequence is CASGLGNTEAFF. Written as DNA, the CDR3 is TGTGCTAGTGGTTTGGGTAACACTGAAGCTTTCTTT.